This TCR beta chain stems from a study of cytomegalovirus exposure and HLA in healthy donors. Study at large: Earlier, 150 million to 200 million T cells were analyzed, and 90 million to 120 million unique TCR beta sequences were found among them.

PCR primers comprised 60 Vbeta and 13 Jbeta primers. The table came from immunoSEQ multiplex PCR; TCRdb's copy has only in-frame clones and leaves some out. The sample holds approximately 120,000 clones, 77% seen once. CDR3 size: 15 residues. The germline V gene encodes CDR1 SGHRS and CDR2 YFSETQ. Trimming removed 4 bases from V and 3 bases from J, with 14 bases in between. The sequencing sample was made of PBMCs. V is TRBV5-1 and J is TRBJ2-1, with a weak D call TRBD1 (6 bases). The origin of this receptor is a woman aged 40 to 49 in good health and CMV-seropositive. CDR3 coding DNA: TGCGCCAGCAGCGATACAGGGTATCTCTACAATGAGCAGTTCTTC. Translation gives CASSDTGYLYNEQFF.